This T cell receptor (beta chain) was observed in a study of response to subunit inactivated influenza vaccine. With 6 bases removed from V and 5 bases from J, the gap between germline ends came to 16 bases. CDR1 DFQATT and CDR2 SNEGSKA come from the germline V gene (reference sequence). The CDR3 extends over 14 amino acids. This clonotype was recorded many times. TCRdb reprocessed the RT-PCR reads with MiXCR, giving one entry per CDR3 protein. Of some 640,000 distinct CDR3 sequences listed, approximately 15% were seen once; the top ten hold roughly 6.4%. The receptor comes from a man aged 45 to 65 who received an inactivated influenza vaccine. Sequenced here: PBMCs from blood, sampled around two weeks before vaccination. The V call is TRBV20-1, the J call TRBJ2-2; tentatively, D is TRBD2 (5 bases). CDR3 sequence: CSAPAETGTGELFF. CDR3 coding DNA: TGCAGTGCCCCGGCCGAAACGGGAACCGGGGAGCTGTTTTTT.